This note documents a single TCR beta chain sequence. Its antigen is unknown. The sample is drawn from a study of cytomegalovirus exposure and HLA in healthy donors. This PCR relied on a set of 60 Vbeta primers and 13 Jbeta primers. Sequenced by immunoSEQ multiplex PCR; TCRdb stores in-frame clones only, minus some. This sample carries tens of thousands of clones, approximately 79% of them seen once, and the ten largest clones take over 10%. Study outcomes and limitations: Trimming of TCR beta V- and J-genes showed a link, identified in a later analysis, to a missense DCLRE1C variant. Associated with HLA alleles at 0.05 false discovery rate in a later analysis were around 17,000 TCR beta sequences. Later, an analysis found that common viral pathogens appeared to be linked with several of the most significant clusters.

The CDR3 contains 14 residues. The germline CDR1 and CDR2 sequences are WNHNN and SYGVQD (reference sequence). V lost 6 bases, J lost 5 bases, and 16 bases lay in between. Input material: PBMCs. The sequence was collected from a woman aged 40 to 50 in good health and CMV-seropositive. This chain uses TRBV10-1 with TRBJ2-5; D perhaps matches TRBD2 (7 bases). The CDR3 is CASSVTGGAETQYF. In nucleotides, the CDR3 is TGCGCCAGCAGCGTAACTGGGGGGGCTGAGACCCAGTACTTC.